The source of this T cell receptor beta chain is a study of blood T cells in healthy people across ages. A second PCR, run for about 7 to 11 cycles, used a sample-barcoded 5' primer plus a J-beta primer mix. TCRdb itself ran the 5' RACE reads through MiXCR, one entry per CDR3 protein. The sample has some 1.5 million distinct CDR3 sequences, 25% to 30% seen once. V lost 2 bases, J lost 7 bases, and 9 bases stayed unmatched. This CDR3 has 17 residues. The V gene's germline CDR1 is GTSNPN and CDR2 SVGIG (reference sequence). Sequenced input: blood. This receptor was obtained from a woman between 25 and 40 years old in good health. This chain connects TRBV30 to TRBJ2-1; 15 nucleotides line up with TRBD2. As DNA, the CDR3 is TGTGCCTGGAGTACCCCTCGGACTAGCGGGAGGGGGAATGAGCAGTTCTTC. Protein product: CAWSTPRTSGRGNEQFF.